This passage covers 15 T cell receptor beta chains from one sample sequenced in a study of shared clonotypes between healthy human individuals. TCRdb's table, derived via immunoSEQ multiplex PCR, lists solely in-frame clones and lacks some. The sample records 2,500,000 or so clones, roughly 92% being singletons. Sequencing used naive CD4+ T cells from PBMCs. Subset of the sample: CD45RA+ positively selected. The receptors derive from a man aged 18-30 years in good health. Some clones in this sample may be carry-over from other donors' samples.

The J gene is TRBJ2-6, the V gene TRBV28; D may correspond to TRBD1 or TRBD2 (6 bases each). The germline CDR1 and CDR2 sequences are MDHEN and SYDVKM. V was trimmed by 8 bases and J by 0 bases, leaving 17 bases between them. The CDR3 sequence is 17 residues long. The CDR3, as DNA: TGTGCCAGCGGGGGGACACCGATTAGCTCTGGGGCCAACGTCCTGACTTTC. Encoded protein: CASGGTPISSGANVLTF.

The chain employs TRBV7-9 and TRBJ1-2; D call uncertain. The CDR3 covers 15 residues. CDR1 and CDR2 from the germline V gene are SEHNR and FQNEAQ (reference sequence). V lost 2 bases, J lost 0 bases, and 10 bases lay in between. DNA for the CDR3: TGTGCCAGCAGCTTATGGGTCAGGACTAACTATGGCTACACCTTC. It yields the protein CASSLWVRTNYGYTF.

This chain joins TRBV9 and TRBJ2-3, with TRBD1 matching over 12 bases. Germline loops: CDR1 SGDLS, CDR2 YYNGEE. The CDR3 covers 19 residues. V lost 3 bases and J lost 6; bases outside the gene matches: 17. For the CDR3, the DNA is TGTGCCAGCAGCGGACAGACGGAGAGGGGGACAGGGGGCTTTGATACGCAGTATTTT. Translation gives CASSGQTERGTGGFDTQYF.

The rearrangement links TRBV27 to TRBJ1-4; tentatively, D is TRBD1 (5 bases). V lost 2 bases and J lost 6, with 10 bases in between. CDR3 size: 14 residues. Germline-derived CDR1 and CDR2 are MNHEY and SMNVEV (reference sequence). Written as DNA, the CDR3 is TGTGCCAGCAGTTTAAATGGGGGTTATGAAAAACTGTTTTTT. Its protein product is CASSLNGGYEKLFF.

The CDR3 nucleotides are TGTGCCCGCAAATGGTGGGGGGGGGCCTACGAGCAGTACTTC. Its protein product is CARKWWGGAYEQYF. The chain uses TRBV6-5 and TRBJ2-7; 7 bases are a match to TRBD2. The CDR3 is made up of 14 amino acids. Germline CDR1 MNHEY, CDR2 SVGAGI. J was trimmed by 2 bases and V by 11 bases; bases with no gene match: 12.

The rearrangement joins TRBV7-2 to TRBJ2-3; D could derive from TRBD1 or TRBD2 (5 bases each). CDR3 length equals 14 residues. Germline values: CDR1 SGHTA, CDR2 FQGNSA. The V end lost 0 bases, the J end lost 5 bases, and 9 bases lay between the germline ends. The DNA of the CDR3 is TGTGCCAGCAGCTTAGCCGGGGCGCAAGATACGCAGTATTTT. Translated: CASSLAGAQDTQYF.

This chain connects TRBV19 to TRBJ2-2; possibly TRBD2 for D (6 bases). From germline, CDR1 is LNHDA and CDR2 SQIVND (reference sequence). With 6 bases removed from V and 2 bases from J, the gap between germline ends came to 22 bases. This CDR3 spans 18 amino acids. Here the CDR3 DNA reads TGTGCCAGTAGGAACATCCGGTTAGGGCGGGGTAACACCGGGGAGCTGTTTTTT. Encoded protein: CASRNIRLGRGNTGELFF. Supplemented by reference TRBV19 and TRBJ2-2, the full variable domain reads DGGITQSPKYLFRKEGQNVTLSCEQNLNHDAMYWYRQDPGQGLRLIYYSQIVNDFQKGDIAEGYSVSREKKESFPLTVTSAQKNPTAFYLCASRNIRLGRGNTGELFFGEGSRLTVL.

Comments on this clone: Additional DNA sequences in this sample encode the identical CDR3. The chain carries TRBV11-2 and TRBJ1-2; possibly TRBD1 for D (5 bases). V was cut by 1 base and J by 1 base, with 7 bases left in between. CDR3 size: 14 residues. CDR1 is SGHAT and CDR2 is FQNNGV in the germline V gene. CDR3 sequence reads: CASSLGQINYGYTF. The CDR3 coding sequence is TGTGCCAGCAGCTTAGGACAGATTAACTATGGCTACACCTTC.

The rearrangement joins TRBV7-6 to TRBJ2-3; 7 nucleotides agree with TRBD2. Germline V lookup: CDR1 SGHVS, CDR2 FNYEAQ. Losses at the gene ends were 2 bases for V and 5 bases for J; bases not matched to a gene: 13. This CDR3 spans 17 amino acids. The CDR3 coding sequence is TGTGCCAGCAGCTTACCCCGGGGAGGGCATCGGGGAGATACGCAGTATTTT. Its protein is CASSLPRGGHRGDTQYF. The full variable domain, its missing parts supplied by reference TRBV7-6 and TRBJ2-3, is GAGVSQSPRYKVTKRGQDVALRCDPISGHVSLYWYRQALGQGPEFLTYFNYEAQQDKSGLPNDRFSAERPEGSISTLTIQRTEQRDSAMYRCASSLPRGGHRGDTQYFGPGTRLTVL.

Written as DNA, the CDR3 is TGTGCCAGCAGTTTACGCGGGGGTAGCGGGAGGGCGGGAGAGACCCAGTACTTC. It codes for CASSLRGGSGRAGETQYF. The J gene is TRBJ2-5, the V gene TRBV28, with 11 bases aligning to TRBD2. From germline, CDR1 is MDHEN and CDR2 SYDVKM. The CDR3 has 18 amino acids. V shed 2 bases, J shed 4 bases, and the junction held 12 bases outside the gene matches.

Concerning this clone: The identical CDR3 is also encoded by other nucleotide sequences in the sample. This chain links TRBV11-2 with TRBJ2-3; 9 nucleotides align to TRBD2. Trimming at V came to 2 bases and at J to 2 bases, leaving 2 bases not matched to a gene. The V gene's germline CDR1 is SGHAT and CDR2 FQNNGV. This CDR3 is built from 15 residues. In DNA form, the CDR3 reads TGTGCCAGCAGCTTATTAGCGGGGGACACAGATACGCAGTATTTT. Translating gives CASSLLAGDTDTQYF. The complete variable domain, with remaining parts taken from reference TRBV11-2 and TRBJ2-3, reads EAGVAQSPRYKIIEKRQSVAFWCNPISGHATLYWYQQILGQGPKLLIQFQNNGVVDDSQLPKDRFSAERLKGVDSTLKIQPAKLEDSAVYLCASSLLAGDTDTQYFGPGTRLTVL.

This rearrangement joins TRBV30 to TRBJ1-1; D is ambiguous. The CDR3 sequence is 13 residues long. V was shortened by 5 bases and J by 1 base, with 11 bases between the two germline ends. Germline CDR1 GTSNPN, CDR2 SVGIG (reference sequence). For the CDR3, the DNA is TGTGCCTGGGGTCTTTGGGGGAACACTGAAGCTTTCTTT. As protein: CAWGLWGNTEAFF.

V and J are TRBV7-2 and TRBJ2-1; D uncertain. The V and J ends lost 2 bases and 2 bases respectively, with 16 bases between them. Germline V gene data show CDR1 as SGHTA and CDR2 as FQGNSA. The CDR3 has 17 residues. This CDR3 is CASSLLGFVSTYNEQFF. DNA for the CDR3: TGTGCCAGCAGCTTACTCGGTTTCGTAAGCACCTACAATGAGCAGTTCTTC.

This chain joins TRBV5-1 and TRBJ2-3; D possibly corresponds to TRBD2 (5 bases). Germline values: CDR1 SGHRS, CDR2 YFSETQ. This CDR3 contains 16 residues. Trimming took off 0 bases at V and 5 bases at J, with 16 bases between the two ends. CDR3 amino acids: CASSLDGPGLGDTQYF. The CDR3 nucleotides read TGCGCCAGCAGCTTGGACGGACCAGGACTGGGAGATACGCAGTATTTT.

CDR3 nucleotide sequence: TGTGCCAGCAGCCTATCCACGGGGGCGGGAGCCCTCCAGTACGAGCAGTACTTC. This encodes CASSLSTGAGALQYEQYF. The gene calls are TRBV11-2 and TRBJ2-7; possible D gene TRBD2, 7 bases. Trimming shortened V by 5 bases and J by 4 bases, and 27 bases separated the two germline ends. In germline, CDR1 is SGHAT, CDR2 FQNNGV. The CDR3 extends over 18 amino acids. The full variable domain, in which reference TRBV11-2 and TRBJ2-7 provide the parts outside the CDR3, is EAGVAQSPRYKIIEKRQSVAFWCNPISGHATLYWYQQILGQGPKLLIQFQNNGVVDDSQLPKDRFSAERLKGVDSTLKIQPAKLEDSAVYLCASSLSTGAGALQYEQYFGPGTRLTVT.